The 14 T cell receptor beta chains reported below all come from one sample, sequenced in a study of shared clonotypes between healthy human individuals. The data were produced by immunoSEQ multiplex PCR, yet TCRdb's version contains in-frame clones alone and is incomplete. This repertoire shows 300,000 to 400,000 clones, around 72% found once; its top ten account for 10%. The sequenced material came from memory CD4+ T cells sorted from blood. Subset here: CD45RA-negative fraction. Receptors were obtained from a man aged 25-45 years in good health.

This clone occurred once. This chain uses TRBV7-9 with TRBJ1-3, with no clear D. Between the trimmed V and J ends, which lost 5 bases and 0 bases, there was a span of 8 bases. There are 14 residues in the CDR3. The V gene's germline CDR1 is SEHNR and CDR2 FQNEAQ (reference sequence). The CDR3 sequence is CASSPNSSGNTIYF. CDR3 coding DNA: TGTGCCAGCAGCCCCAATAGCTCTGGAAACACCATATATTTT.

The gene calls are TRBV9 and TRBJ2-2; the D gene is possibly TRBD2 (6 bases). Trimming cost V 7 bases and J 5 bases, with 21 bases left between them. Germline CDR1 and CDR2: SGDLS and YYNGEE. CDR3 length equals 16 residues. The CDR3 loop is CASSGGGRRGTGELFF. As DNA, the CDR3 is TGTGCCAGCTCCGGGGGAGGAAGGAGAGGGACCGGGGAGCTGTTTTTT.

As to this clone: At the DNA level, this CDR3 is encoded by other sequences in the same sample as well. This rearrangement joins TRBV5-1 to TRBJ2-3; 12 bases map to TRBD2. Germline V gene sequence: CDR1 SGHRS, CDR2 YFSETQ. There are 17 residues in the CDR3. With 0 bases clipped from V and 1 base from J, the junction kept 3 bases outside the gene matches. In nucleotides, the CDR3 is TGCGCCAGCAGCTTGGCCTCTAGCGGGAGGGGCACAGATACGCAGTATTTT. Residues: CASSLASSGRGTDTQYF. The variable domain in full, completed from reference TRBV5-1 and TRBJ2-3, reads KAGVTQTPRYLIKTRGQQVTLSCSPISGHRSVSWYQQTPGQGLQFLFEYFSETQRNKGNFPGRFSGRQFSNSRSEMNVSTLELGDSALYLCASSLASSGRGTDTQYFGPGTRLTVL.

The J gene is TRBJ2-3, the V gene TRBV18; D possibly uses TRBD1 or TRBD2 (5 bases each). Germline assignment: CDR1 KGHSH and CDR2 LQKENI. Trimming shortened V by 4 bases and J by 12 bases, and 20 bases separated the two germline ends. There are 14 residues in the CDR3. The CDR3: CASSQPAGDGTQYF. The CDR3 bases are TGTGCCAGCTCACAACCCGCCGGGGACGGTACCCAGTATTTT.

The rearrangement links TRBV7-2 to TRBJ2-2; TRBD2 agrees at 13 bases. The CDR3 contains 15 residues. J lost 6 bases, V lost 7 bases, and 5 bases had no gene match. The germline CDR1 and CDR2 sequences are SGHTA and FQGNSA. CDR3 protein: CASTLLAGGAGELFF. The CDR3 coding sequence is TGTGCCAGCACCCTACTAGCGGGAGGGGCCGGGGAGCTGTTTTTT.

The chain is built from TRBV5-5 and TRBJ1-2, with 9 nucleotides matching TRBD1. This CDR3 contains 16 residues. Germline V gene sequence: CDR1 SGHKS, CDR2 YYEKEE (reference sequence). V was pared by 4 bases and J by 4 bases, with 11 bases of the junction left unmatched. CDR3 bases: TGTGCCAGCAGCCTAGCCCGGACAGGGGCTGGCTATGGCTACACCTTC. As protein: CASSLARTGAGYGYTF.

This clone was detected many times. V gene TRBV5-1 combines with J gene TRBJ2-3, with a tentative D call TRBD1 (5 bases). V was cut by 2 bases and J by 2 bases, with 12 bases left in between. Germline values: CDR1 SGHRS, CDR2 YFSETQ. The CDR3 spans 15 residues. CDR3 residues: CASSFQAGHTDTQYF. The CDR3 bases are TGCGCCAGCAGCTTCCAGGCAGGGCACACAGATACGCAGTATTTT.

The chain links TRBV15 to TRBJ1-2; D is unresolved. V lost 1 base and J lost 5, with 11 bases in between. This CDR3 region has 14 residues. Germline V CDR1 and CDR2: LNHNV, YYDKDF (reference sequence). CDR3 DNA: TGTGCCACCAGCAGAGGTTCAGGAATATATGGCTACACCTTC. It is translated as CATSRGSGIYGYTF.

The chain links TRBV18 to TRBJ2-7, with D possibly TRBD2 on 5 matching bases. Trimming shortened V by 6 bases and J by 6 bases, and 15 bases separated the two germline ends. The V gene's germline CDR1 is KGHSH and CDR2 LQKENI. This CDR3 spans 13 amino acids. CDR3 loop: CASSPDYVGEQYF. The CDR3 DNA is TGTGCCAGCTCCCCAGACTACGTTGGCGAGCAGTACTTC.

The count of this clone is one. In nucleotides, the CDR3 is TGTGCCAGCAGCGTATCCACACACAACACCATATATTTT. Its translation: CASSVSTHNTIYF. The chain employs TRBV9 and TRBJ1-3; D unclear. Trimming stripped 1 base from V and 7 bases from J, with 9 bases between. CDR1 and CDR2 from the germline V gene are SGDLS and YYNGEE. The CDR3 runs to 13 residues.

Comment on this clone: Other DNA sequences in the same sample also yield this CDR3. This sequence joins TRBV5-1 and TRBJ2-7, with TRBD2 identical over 15 bases. Germline lookup yields CDR1 SGHRS and CDR2 YFSETQ. This CDR3 contains 16 residues. J gave up 2 bases and V 3 bases, and 3 bases lay outside the gene matches. The CDR3 DNA reads as TGCGCCAGCAGCTCGGGACTAGCGGGAGGACCCTACGAGCAGTACTTC. This sequence encodes CASSSGLAGGPYEQYF.

This sequence joins TRBV11-2 and TRBJ2-1; 12 positions agree with TRBD1. There are 15 residues in the CDR3. V was pared by 4 bases and J by 7 bases, with 5 bases of the junction left unmatched. Germline CDR1 is SGHAT and CDR2 is FQNNGV. CDR3 nucleotides: TGTGCCAGCAGCTGGGGGACAGGGGGCCGGAATGAGCAGTTCTTC. Encoded protein: CASSWGTGGRNEQFF.

The chain links TRBV27 to TRBJ2-7, with D unclear. This CDR3 is built from 16 residues. V lost 2 bases to trimming and J lost 3 bases, with 17 bases between them. Germline loops: CDR1 MNHEY, CDR2 SMNVEV (reference sequence). The CDR3 loop is CASSLVGAAHYYEQYF. The CDR3 region has the DNA TGTGCCAGCAGTTTAGTTGGCGCGGCTCACTACTACGAGCAGTACTTC.

CDR3 region: CASSSWPRRSYNEQFF. CDR3 nucleotides: TGTGCCAGCAGCTCCTGGCCCCGACGATCCTACAATGAGCAGTTCTTC. This chain links TRBV5-5 with TRBJ2-1; the D is unclear. V gave up 3 bases and J gave up 1 base, with 14 bases separating them. CDR1 and CDR2 from the germline V gene are SGHKS and YYEKEE (reference sequence). This CDR3 contains 16 residues.